What follows describes a single T cell receptor (beta chain). Its antigen is unknown. The data were obtained in a study of cytomegalovirus exposure and HLA in healthy donors. In the study overall: T cells numbering some 170 million yielded some 110 million unique TCR beta sequences in an earlier analysis.

The CDR3 loop spans 17 amino acids. Trimming pared 7 bases from V and 0 bases from J, leaving 20 bases between. CDR1 and CDR2 from the germline V gene are SGHRS and YFSETQ. 13 Jbeta primers and 60 Vbeta primers were used for the PCR. Authors' processing steps: About 12 million of roughly 81 million unique TCR beta chains were shared, per a later count. This table comes from immunoSEQ multiplex PCR, and its TCRdb copy is limited to in-frame clones, with some not included. D and trimming come from the DNA, and the V and J calls and clone size come from that table. The sample carries some 150,000 clones, approximately 60% recorded once. The study's findings and limits: Productive rates of about 90% or about 30% were seen for most TCR beta V segments in an earlier analysis.

Sequencing used PBMCs. The receptor was derived from a middle-aged woman in good health and CMV-seronegative. The chain is built from TRBV5-1 and TRBJ1-5, with a possible D match to TRBD1 (6 bases). The CDR3 sequence: CASSPARTAYSNQPQHF. The CDR3, as DNA: TGCGCCAGCTCCCCCGCCCGGACAGCATATAGCAATCAGCCCCAGCATTTT.